Sequencing of this T cell receptor (beta chain) was carried out in a study of OX40 agonist ivuxolimab in advanced cancers. Study details: Patients with hepatocellular carcinoma, melanoma, renal cell or head and neck cancer made up the dose-escalation patients. Eligibility rules accepted prior anti-PD-1, anti-PD-L1 or anti-CTLA-4 therapy, and around 40% had some.

Sequenced by immunoSEQ multiplex PCR; TCRdb stores in-frame clones only, minus some. In the table there are some 11,000 clones, about three quarters of which are singletons. The CDR3 is 15 amino acids. In germline, CDR1 is MNHEY, CDR2 SVGAGI. With 5 bases removed from V and 1 base from J, the gap between germline ends came to 12 bases. Blood sampling was done at baseline, cycle 4 day 1, and cycle 7 day 1. Details on this clone: Additional DNA sequences in this sample encode the identical CDR3.

This sequence was found in an adult with an advanced solid tumor such as melanoma, head and neck, liver or kidney cancer. V usage is TRBV6-5 and J usage is TRBJ2-1; a possible D gene is TRBD1 (7 bases). Sequencing was performed on CD4+ or CD8+ T cells sorted from blood, taken in a trial of the OX40 agonist ivuxolimab. CDR3 DNA sequence: TGTGCCAGCAGTCTCAGGGGGGTATCCTACAATGAGCAGTTCTTC. Its protein product is CASSLRGVSYNEQFF.